One and the same sample provided the 4 T cell receptor beta chains below, sequenced in a study of tumor-infiltrating lymphocytes in primary liver carcinoma. Germline DNA was also extracted, and blood RNA derived from unsorted whole blood. The authors made TCR beta cDNA from 450 to 600 ng total RNA with a constant-region primer. Each TCR beta library was derived from three nested multiplex PCR rounds that employed slightly modified ARM-PCR. Each of the first two PCR rounds ran approximately 9 cycles with TRBV1-TRBV30 forward and C-beta reverse primers. One entry per CDR3 protein, called by TCRdb with MiXCR from the multiplex PCR reads. This sample has about 330,000 distinct CDR3 sequences, with less than 70% found just once. Sequenced input: peripheral blood. The receptors were sampled from a man aged 40-49 years with primary liver carcinoma and hepatitis B virus infection.

This clonotype was seen at least ten times. V is TRBV11-1 and J is TRBJ1-4; TRBD1 might be the D (5 bases). CDR3 length: 16 residues. V lost 2 bases and J lost 7, with 17 bases in between. Germline V gene sequence: CDR1 SGHAT, CDR2 FQDESV (reference sequence). The chain's CDR3 is CASSLSPAGVGEKLFF. The CDR3 region has the DNA TGTGCCAGCAGCTTAAGCCCCGCGGGGGTCGGTGAAAAACTGTTTTTT.

V and J are TRBV20-1 and TRBJ2-1, with D maybe TRBD2 (5 bases). V was shortened by 6 bases and J by 5 bases, with 17 bases between the two germline ends. The CDR3 totals 14 residues. Per the germline V gene, CDR1 is DFQATT and CDR2 is SNEGSKA (reference sequence). The CDR3 sequence is CSALRGLRNNEQFF. CDR3 nucleotide sequence: TGCAGTGCCCTAAGAGGACTGAGGAACAATGAGCAGTTCTTC.

This clonotype was observed a few times. This chain links TRBV6-5 with TRBJ2-7; D is unresolved. CDR3 length: 13 amino acids. Per the germline V gene, CDR1 is MNHEY and CDR2 is SVGAGI. Trimming took 5 bases from V and 1 from J, leaving 9 bases between them. CDR3 nucleotides: TGTGCCAGCAGTCCACAGAGATCCTACGAGCAGTACTTC. Its protein product is CASSPQRSYEQYF.

As regards this clonotype: This may arise from a read error, as a much more abundant clone is one base away. V is TRBV6-5 and J is TRBJ2-3; D is perhaps TRBD1 (5 bases). Per germline, CDR1 MNHEY and CDR2 SVGAGI. The CDR3 is made up of 13 amino acids. The CDR3 coding sequence is TGTCCCAGCAGCAGGGATTTCACAGATACGCAGTATTTT. Its translation is CPSSRDFTDTQYF.